This TCR beta chain was observed in a study of cytomegalovirus exposure and HLA in healthy donors. J was trimmed by 5 bases and V by 1 base; bases with no gene match: 2. The CDR3 runs to 14 residues. CDR1 is MNHEY, CDR2 SVGAGI, per germline. The primer mix had 60 Vbeta and 13 Jbeta primers. The data were produced by immunoSEQ multiplex PCR, yet TCRdb's version contains in-frame clones alone and is incomplete. Of roughly 300,000 clones listed, more than 80% were seen once; the top ten hold 3.5% to 4.5%. General observations from the study: A later analysis showed TCR association rates differing by HLA locus, peaking at DRB1 and lowest at HLA-C.

Comment on this clone: Its antigen is undetermined.

The gene calls are TRBV6-5 and TRBJ2-5; TRBD1 matches at 9 bases. This TCR was sampled from a man aged 35 to 55 in good health and CMV-seropositive. The sample consisted of PBMCs. The CDR3 reads CASSYWTGDETQYF. The CDR3 DNA follows: TGTGCCAGCAGTTACTGGACAGGGGATGAGACCCAGTACTTC.